The T cell receptor beta chain under discussion was sequenced for a study of immune reconstitution after stem cell transplant in scleroderma. The J segment lost 2 bases and the V segment lost 4 bases, leaving 5 bases of the junction unmatched. Germline V CDR1 and CDR2: LGHNA, YNFKEQ. The CDR3 extends over 14 amino acids. MiXCR, applied by TCRdb to the RT-PCR reads, yields one record per CDR3 protein. The sample includes 750 to 900 distinct CDR3 sequences, 9.4% of them seen just once. J is TRBJ2-7 and V is TRBV4-2, with TRBD1 matching over 7 bases. This TCR was sampled from a male donor with systemic sclerosis. The sample here was taken before or after autologous hematopoietic stem cell transplantation (not recorded which). The CDR3 bases are TGTGCCAGCAGCCCGACAGGGAGTACCTACGAGCAGTACTTC. This encodes CASSPTGSTYEQYF.